This record concerns one TCR beta chain sequence. Antigen: not known. J gave up 4 bases and V 10 bases, and 6 bases lay outside the gene matches. CDR3 size: 12 residues. The germline V gene encodes CDR1 MDHEN and CDR2 SYDVKM. This entry is derived from a study of blood T cells in healthy people across ages. Findings and limits, study-wide: Estimates of total diversity, which came from one million sequenced T cells, were considered to be underestimates.

The second PCR ran about 6 to 11 cycles with a sample-barcoded 5' primer and J-beta primers. TCRdb called the 5' RACE reads again in MiXCR, with one record for every CDR3 protein. The sample has under 2 million distinct CDR3 sequences; roughly 32% are singletons. Sequences were obtained from blood. V is TRBV28 and J is TRBJ1-2, with 7 bases fitting TRBD1. This TCR came from a young woman in good health. CDR3 coding DNA: TGTGCCACCCACAGGGGAACCTATGGCTACACCTTC. It codes for CATHRGTYGYTF.